This entry concerns a single T cell receptor (beta chain). Sequencing used immunoSEQ multiplex PCR; TCRdb keeps in-frame clones, though not all of them. Of some 200,000 clones in the sample, approximately 92% were seen once. These data are taken from a study of blood T cell repertoires in COVID-19. As for the study in general: Sources were T cells, B-cell-depleted T cells, or PBMCs; the material itself was cDNA or gDNA.

Trimming removed 10 bases from V and 1 base from J, with 18 bases in between. The germline V gene has CDR1 KGHSH and CDR2 LQKENI. CDR3 size: 15 residues. The rearrangement joins TRBV18 to TRBJ2-3; D call uncertain. The sample was PBMCs or T cells enriched from blood (not recorded which). This clonotype originated in a woman between 18 and 30 years old in a cohort exposed to, infected with or recovered from COVID-19 (not recorded which). CDR3 sequence reads: CATLSAKWGTDTQYF. In DNA form, the CDR3 reads TGTGCCACCCTGTCAGCGAAGTGGGGCACAGATACGCAGTATTTT.